The clone carrying this TCR beta chain was detected a few times. The antigen remains unidentified. Time point indicated: persistent/refractory GD, antithyroid drugs over 5 years with positive TRAb. Scientists built the TCR library using RNA that was extracted from PBMCs. By American Thyroid Association guidelines, Graves' disease was diagnosed in the cohort. These data belong to a study of regulatory T cells in long-lasting Graves disease. Library construction for TCR beta used iRepertoire HTBI primers and Arm-PCR of CDR3 regions. TCRdb passed the multiplex PCR reads through MiXCR, listing each CDR3 protein once. The repertoire holds 350,000 to 450,000 distinct CDR3 sequences, less than 30% seen once, with about 27% in the top ten. Trimming at V came to 2 bases and at J to 12 bases, leaving 10 bases not matched to a gene. Germline assignment: CDR1 MNHNS and CDR2 SASEGT. CDR3 length: 15 residues. Study-wide results and limits: Accuracy could have been hurt by small sample size.

The specimen was peripheral blood mononuclear cells (PBMCs), collected when the disease was refractory, from a patient treated with antithyroid drugs. The sequence derives from a woman aged 40 to 50 with Graves disease. The V call is TRBV6-1, the J call TRBJ2-1, with 10 bases matching TRBD2. The CDR3 sequence is CASSERGLAEPRQFF. The CDR3 DNA reads as TGTGCCAGCAGTGAACGAGGACTAGCGGAGCCGAGGCAGTTCTTC.